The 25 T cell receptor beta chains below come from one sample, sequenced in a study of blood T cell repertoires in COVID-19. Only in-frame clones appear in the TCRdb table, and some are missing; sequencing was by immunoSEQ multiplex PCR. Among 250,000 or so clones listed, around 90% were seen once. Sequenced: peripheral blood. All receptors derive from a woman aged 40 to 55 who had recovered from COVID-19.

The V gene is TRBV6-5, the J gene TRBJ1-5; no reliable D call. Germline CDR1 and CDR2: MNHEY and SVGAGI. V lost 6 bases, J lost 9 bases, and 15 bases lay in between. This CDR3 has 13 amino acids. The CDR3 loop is CASSLGSGRPQHF. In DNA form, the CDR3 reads TGTGCCAGCAGCCTCGGGTCGGGGAGGCCCCAGCATTTT.

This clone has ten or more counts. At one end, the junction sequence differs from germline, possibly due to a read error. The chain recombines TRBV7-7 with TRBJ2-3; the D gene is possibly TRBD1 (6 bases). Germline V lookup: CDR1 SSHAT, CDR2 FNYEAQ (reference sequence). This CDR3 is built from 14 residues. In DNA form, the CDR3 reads TGTGCTAGCAGCCCAGGGGCGGCCACAGATACGCAGTATTTT. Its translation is CASSPGAATDTQYF.

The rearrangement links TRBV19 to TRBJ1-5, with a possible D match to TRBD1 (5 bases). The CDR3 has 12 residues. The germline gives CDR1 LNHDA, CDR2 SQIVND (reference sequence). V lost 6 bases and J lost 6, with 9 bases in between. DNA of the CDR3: TGTGCCAGTAGGCGGGGCTTTCAGCCCCAGCATTTT. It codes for CASRRGFQPQHF.

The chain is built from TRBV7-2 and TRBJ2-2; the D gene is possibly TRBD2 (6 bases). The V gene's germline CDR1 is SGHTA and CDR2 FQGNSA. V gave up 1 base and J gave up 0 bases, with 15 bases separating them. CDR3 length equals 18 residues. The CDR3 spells CASSLVWPAGPNTGELFF. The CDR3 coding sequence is TGTGCCAGCAGCTTAGTGTGGCCAGCGGGCCCGAACACCGGGGAGCTGTTTTTT. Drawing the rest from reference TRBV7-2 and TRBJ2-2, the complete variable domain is GAGVSQSPSNKVTEKGKDVELRCDPISGHTALYWYRQSLGQGLEFLIYFQGNSAPDKSGLPSDRFSAERTGGSVSTLTIQRTQQEDSAVYLCASSLVWPAGPNTGELFFGEGSRLTVL.

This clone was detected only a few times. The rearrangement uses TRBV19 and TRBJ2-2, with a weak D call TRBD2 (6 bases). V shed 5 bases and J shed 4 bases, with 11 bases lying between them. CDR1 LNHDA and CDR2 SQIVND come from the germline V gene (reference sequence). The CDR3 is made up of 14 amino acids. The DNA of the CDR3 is TGTGCCAGTAGTGGGGGAGCGGGCACCGGGGAGCTGTTTTTT. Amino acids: CASSGGAGTGELFF.

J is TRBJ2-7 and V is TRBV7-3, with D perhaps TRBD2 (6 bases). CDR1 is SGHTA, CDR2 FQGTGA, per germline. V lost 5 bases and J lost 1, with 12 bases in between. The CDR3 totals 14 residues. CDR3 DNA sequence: TGTGCCAGCAGCCCCGGGACTGGATCCTACGAGCAGTACTTC. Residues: CASSPGTGSYEQYF. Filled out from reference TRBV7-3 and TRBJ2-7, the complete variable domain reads GAGVSQTPSNKVTEKGKYVELRCDPISGHTALYWYRQSLGQGPEFLIYFQGTGAADDSGLPNDRFFAVRPEGSVSTLKIQRTERGDSAVYLCASSPGTGSYEQYFGPGTRLTVT.

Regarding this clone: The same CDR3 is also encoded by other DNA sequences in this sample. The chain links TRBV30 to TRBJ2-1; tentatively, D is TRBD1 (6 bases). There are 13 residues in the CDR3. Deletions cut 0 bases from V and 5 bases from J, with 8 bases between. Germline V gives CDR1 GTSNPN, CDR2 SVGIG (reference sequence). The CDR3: CAWSVGGNNEQFF. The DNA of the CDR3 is TGTGCCTGGAGTGTAGGGGGAAACAATGAGCAGTTCTTC.

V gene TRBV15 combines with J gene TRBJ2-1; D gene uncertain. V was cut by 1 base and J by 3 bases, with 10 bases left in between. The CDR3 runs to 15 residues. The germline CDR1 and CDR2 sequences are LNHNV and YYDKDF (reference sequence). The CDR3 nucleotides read TGTGCCACCAGCAGAGCTCGGCAGGTCTACAATGAGCAGTTCTTC. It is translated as CATSRARQVYNEQFF.

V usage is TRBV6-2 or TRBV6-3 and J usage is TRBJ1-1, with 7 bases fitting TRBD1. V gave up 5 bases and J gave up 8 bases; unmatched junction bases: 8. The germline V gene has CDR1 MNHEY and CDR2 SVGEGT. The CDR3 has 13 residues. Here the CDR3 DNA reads TGTGCCAGCAGTCTACCAACAGGGGCAGAAGCTTTCTTT. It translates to CASSLPTGAEAFF.

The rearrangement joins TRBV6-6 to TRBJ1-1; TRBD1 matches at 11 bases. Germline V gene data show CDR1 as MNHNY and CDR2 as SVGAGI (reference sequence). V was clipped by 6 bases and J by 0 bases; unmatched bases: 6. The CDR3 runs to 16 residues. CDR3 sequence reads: CASSPGQGVLNTEAFF. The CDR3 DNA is TGTGCCAGCAGCCCGGGACAGGGGGTGTTGAACACTGAAGCTTTCTTT.

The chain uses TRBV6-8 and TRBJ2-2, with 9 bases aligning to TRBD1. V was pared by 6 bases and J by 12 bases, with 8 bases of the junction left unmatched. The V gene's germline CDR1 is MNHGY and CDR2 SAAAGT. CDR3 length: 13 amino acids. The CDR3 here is CASSPTGGGKLFF. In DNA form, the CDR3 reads TGTGCCAGCAGCCCAACAGGGGGCGGTAAGCTGTTTTTT.

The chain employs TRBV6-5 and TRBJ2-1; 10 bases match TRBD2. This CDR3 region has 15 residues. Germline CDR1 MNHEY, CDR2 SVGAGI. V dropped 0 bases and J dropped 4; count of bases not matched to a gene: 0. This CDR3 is CASSYSAGGYNEQFF. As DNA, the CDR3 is TGTGCCAGCAGTTACTCAGCGGGAGGGTACAATGAGCAGTTCTTC.

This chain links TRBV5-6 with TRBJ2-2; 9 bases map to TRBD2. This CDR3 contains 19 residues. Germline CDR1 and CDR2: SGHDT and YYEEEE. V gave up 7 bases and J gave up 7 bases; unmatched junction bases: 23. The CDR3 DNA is TGTGCCAGCTCCTCACCTATTGGTCGGCTAGCGGGATTGGTCGGGGAGCTGTTTTTT. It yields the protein CASSSPIGRLAGLVGELFF. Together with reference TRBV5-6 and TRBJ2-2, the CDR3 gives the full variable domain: DAGVTQSPTHLIKTRGQQVTLRCSPKSGHDTVSWYQQALGQGPQFIFQYYEEEERQRGNFPDRFSGHQFPNYSSELNVNALLLGDSALYLCASSSPIGRLAGLVGELFFGEGSRLTVL.

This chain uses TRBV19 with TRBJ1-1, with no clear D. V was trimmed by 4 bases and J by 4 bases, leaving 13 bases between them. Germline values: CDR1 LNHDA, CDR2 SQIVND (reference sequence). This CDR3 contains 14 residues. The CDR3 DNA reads TGTGCCAGTAGTAGTCGGCGGGCGCGCACTGAAGCTTTCTTT. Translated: CASSSRRARTEAFF.

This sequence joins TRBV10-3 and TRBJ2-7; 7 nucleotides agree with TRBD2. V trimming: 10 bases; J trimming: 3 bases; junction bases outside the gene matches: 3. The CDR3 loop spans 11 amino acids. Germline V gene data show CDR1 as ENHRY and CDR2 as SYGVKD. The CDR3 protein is CATGGGYEQYF. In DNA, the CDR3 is TGTGCCACCGGCGGGGGCTACGAGCAGTACTTC.

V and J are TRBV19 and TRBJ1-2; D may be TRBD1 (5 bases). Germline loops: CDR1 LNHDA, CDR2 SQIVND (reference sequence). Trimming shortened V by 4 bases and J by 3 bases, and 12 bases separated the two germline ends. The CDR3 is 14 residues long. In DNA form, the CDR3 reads TGTGCCAGTAGTACGGGCCAGGGCTACTATGGCTACACCTTC. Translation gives CASSTGQGYYGYTF. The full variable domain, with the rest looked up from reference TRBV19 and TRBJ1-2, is DGGITQSPKYLFRKEGQNVTLSCEQNLNHDAMYWYRQDPGQGLRLIYYSQIVNDFQKGDIAEGYSVSREKKESFPLTVTSAQKNPTAFYLCASSTGQGYYGYTFGSGTRLTVV.

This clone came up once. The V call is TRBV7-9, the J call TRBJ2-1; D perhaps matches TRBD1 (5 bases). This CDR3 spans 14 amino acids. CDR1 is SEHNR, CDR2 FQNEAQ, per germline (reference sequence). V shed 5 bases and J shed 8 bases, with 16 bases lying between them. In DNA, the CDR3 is TGTGCCAGCAGCCAAAGGGGCTACTCGGATGAGCAGTTCTTC. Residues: CASSQRGYSDEQFF.

CDR3 nucleotides: TGTGCCAGCAGCTCCCGACTAGGCAATGAGCAGTTCTTC. The encoded protein is CASSSRLGNEQFF. J is TRBJ2-1 and V is TRBV3-1 (or the pseudogene TRBV3-2); tentatively, D is TRBD2 (6 bases). Germline CDR1 is LGHDT and CDR2 is YNNKEL (reference sequence). The CDR3 totals 13 residues. The ends were cut back, 5 bases at V and 6 bases at J, with 11 bases in the middle.

The CDR3 is CASSGHDTEAFF. In DNA form, the CDR3 reads TGTGCCAGTAGCGGACACGACACTGAAGCTTTCTTT. The chain recombines TRBV19 with TRBJ1-1; possible D gene TRBD1, 5 bases. The germline V and J ends were trimmed by 6 bases and 3 bases, with 8 bases remaining between them. The CDR3 has 12 amino acids. CDR1 is LNHDA, CDR2 SQIVND, per germline (reference sequence).

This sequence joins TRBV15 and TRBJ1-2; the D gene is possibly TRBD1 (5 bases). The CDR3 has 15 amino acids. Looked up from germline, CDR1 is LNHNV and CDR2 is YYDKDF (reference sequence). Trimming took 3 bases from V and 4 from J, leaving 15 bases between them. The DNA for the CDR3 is TGTGCCACCAGCAGTCCTGGACAATCCTTCTATGGCTACACCTTC. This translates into CATSSPGQSFYGYTF.

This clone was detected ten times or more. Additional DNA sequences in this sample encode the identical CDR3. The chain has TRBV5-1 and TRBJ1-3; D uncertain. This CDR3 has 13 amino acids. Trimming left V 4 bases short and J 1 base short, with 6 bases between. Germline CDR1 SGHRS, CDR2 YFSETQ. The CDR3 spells CASSPSSGNTIYF. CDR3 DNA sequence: TGCGCCAGCAGCCCGAGTTCTGGAAACACCATATATTTT. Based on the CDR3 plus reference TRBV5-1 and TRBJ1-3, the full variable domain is KAGVTQTPRYLIKTRGQQVTLSCSPISGHRSVSWYQQTPGQGLQFLFEYFSETQRNKGNFPGRFSGRQFSNSRSEMNVSTLELGDSALYLCASSPSSGNTIYFGEGSWLTVV.

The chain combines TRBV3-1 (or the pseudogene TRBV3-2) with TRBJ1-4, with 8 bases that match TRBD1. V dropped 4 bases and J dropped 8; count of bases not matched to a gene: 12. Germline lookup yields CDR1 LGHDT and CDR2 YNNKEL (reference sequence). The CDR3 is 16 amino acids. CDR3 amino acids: CASSRPTGVGREKLFF. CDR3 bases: TGTGCCAGCAGCCGCCCGACAGGGGTCGGGCGGGAAAAACTGTTTTTT.

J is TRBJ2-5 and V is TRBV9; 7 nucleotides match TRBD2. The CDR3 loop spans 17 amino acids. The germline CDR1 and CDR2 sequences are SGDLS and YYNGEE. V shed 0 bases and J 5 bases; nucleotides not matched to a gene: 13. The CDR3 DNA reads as TGTGCCAGCAGCGTAGGAGGGGCCGCGGGAGCACTGGAGACCCAGTACTTC. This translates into CASSVGGAAGALETQYF.

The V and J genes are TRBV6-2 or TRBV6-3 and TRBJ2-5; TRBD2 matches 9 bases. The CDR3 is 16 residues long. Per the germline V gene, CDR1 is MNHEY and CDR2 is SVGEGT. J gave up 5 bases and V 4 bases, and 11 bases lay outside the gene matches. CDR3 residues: CASSLSSGTEGETQYF. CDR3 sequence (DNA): TGTGCCAGCAGTTTGTCTAGCGGGACGGAGGGGGAGACCCAGTACTTC.

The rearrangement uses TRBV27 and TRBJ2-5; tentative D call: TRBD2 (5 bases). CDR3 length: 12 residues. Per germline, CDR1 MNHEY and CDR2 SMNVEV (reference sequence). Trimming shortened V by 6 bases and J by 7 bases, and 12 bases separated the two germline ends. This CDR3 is CASSPNGVTQYF. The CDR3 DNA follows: TGTGCCAGCAGCCCTAACGGGGTGACCCAGTACTTC.